This TCR beta chain is from a study of cytomegalovirus exposure and HLA in healthy donors. Use of 60 Vbeta and 13 Jbeta primers characterized the PCR. The table came from immunoSEQ multiplex PCR; TCRdb's copy has only in-frame clones and leaves some out. The sample lists around 190,000 clones, approximately 80% seen once, with 14% in the top ten. Trimming left V 8 bases short and J 0 bases short, with 11 bases between. Germline lookup yields CDR1 SGHTA and CDR2 FQGNSA. CDR3 length equals 13 residues. Sequenced input: PBMCs. This receptor was identified in a woman under 40 in good health and CMV-seropositive. The rearrangement links TRBV7-2 to TRBJ2-7; TRBD2 is a possible D gene (6 bases). The CDR3 sequence: CASARDFSYEQYF. DNA of the CDR3: TGTGCCAGCGCCCGGGACTTCTCCTACGAGCAGTACTTC.